This T cell receptor (beta chain) was observed in a study of shared clonotypes between healthy human individuals. Whole-study findings and limits: Collection of samples was limited to blood; tissue repertoires likely differ. Approximately 5% was the fraction of naive CD4 clonotypes found shared across a few donors.

Negatively enriched CD4+ T cells were divided by CD45RA into naive and memory. In the case of this clone: What it binds is unknown.

Genomic DNA of each subset was evenly split across several immunoSEQ plates. Using immunoSEQ multiplex PCR, the repertoire was profiled, and TCRdb retains in-frame clones only, with some absent. Among over a million clones listed, roughly 95% were seen once. This CDR3 is 15 amino acids long. Germline V gene data show CDR1 as MNHNS and CDR2 as SASEGT. The germline V and J ends were trimmed by 1 base and 5 bases, with 14 bases remaining between them. The chain uses TRBV6-1 and TRBJ1-2; D is unclear. The origin of this receptor is a man between 25 and 39 years old in good health. Sequenced input: naive CD4+ T cells sorted from blood. The sample's subset: CD45RA+ positively selected. The CDR3 here is CASSEGHRVSYGYTF. CDR3 nucleotide sequence: TGTGCCAGCAGTGAAGGGCACAGAGTGTCGTATGGCTACACCTTC.